A single sample gave rise to the 27 T cell receptor beta chains below, sequenced in a study of early T cells in non-severe SARS-CoV-2 infection. TCRdb used MiXCR to reprocess the 5' RACE reads, holding one entry per CDR3 protein. In the table there are more than 85,000 distinct CDR3 sequences, 15% to 20% of which are singletons. Specimen: whole blood. Receptor source: an adult who was a healthcare worker with PCR-confirmed SARS-CoV-2 infection or an uninfected control (not recorded which).

The rearrangement joins TRBV24-1 to TRBJ2-3; 7 nucleotides line up with TRBD2. With V trimmed by 8 bases and J by 7 bases, 8 bases remained unmatched. The CDR3 covers 13 residues. Germline CDR1 reads KGHDR; CDR2 reads SFDVKD. CDR3 region: CATMAGDRYTQYF. The CDR3 nucleotides read TGTGCCACCATGGCGGGGGACCGGTATACGCAGTATTTT.

There are many counts of this clonotype. CDR3 in amino acids: CSASFGLAGAETQYF. In nucleotides, the CDR3 is TGCAGTGCTAGTTTTGGACTAGCGGGGGCGGAGACCCAGTACTTC. The chain couples TRBV20-1 to TRBJ2-5, with 13 bases matching TRBD2. Germline V gene data show CDR1 as DFQATT and CDR2 as SNEGSKA (reference sequence). Losses at the gene ends were 3 bases for V and 5 bases for J; bases not matched to a gene: 6. The CDR3 length is 15 residues.

V is TRBV27 and J is TRBJ2-1; 9 bases align to TRBD1. CDR1 MNHEY and CDR2 SMNVEV come from the germline V gene (reference sequence). V trimming: 6 bases; J trimming: 0 bases; junction bases outside the gene matches: 12. This CDR3 has 18 amino acids. CDR3 sequence reads: CASSPTGGILVSYNEQFF. In nucleotides, the CDR3 is TGTGCCAGCAGCCCGACAGGGGGTATCCTGGTCTCCTACAATGAGCAGTTCTTC.

The chain recombines TRBV20-1 with TRBJ2-1; 11 bases are shared with TRBD2. After removal of 5 bases from V and 7 bases from J, the junction contained 7 bases not matched to a gene. Looked up from germline, CDR1 is DFQATT and CDR2 is SNEGSKA (reference sequence). The CDR3 extends over 14 amino acids. The CDR3 loop reads CSAPLAGVGNEQFF. In nucleotides, the CDR3 is TGCAGTGCTCCACTAGCGGGAGTAGGTAATGAGCAGTTCTTC.

The chain employs TRBV4-2 and TRBJ2-5; a possible D gene is TRBD1 (6 bases). V was trimmed by 0 bases and J by 3 bases, leaving 8 bases between them. The V gene's germline CDR1 is LGHNA and CDR2 YNFKEQ. The CDR3 extends over 14 amino acids. The CDR3: CASSQDGDKETQYF. CDR3 sequence (DNA): TGTGCCAGCAGCCAAGACGGGGACAAAGAGACCCAGTACTTC.

The DNA for the CDR3 is TGCAGTGCTAGTCTCCAGCGGGAACAAAGGGCCTACGAGCAGTACTTC. Its translation is CSASLQREQRAYEQYF. The chain joins TRBV20-1 to TRBJ2-7, with 7 bases that match TRBD2. Trimming cost V 3 bases and J 2 bases; bases outside gene matches: 13. The CDR3 loop spans 16 amino acids. CDR1 is DFQATT, CDR2 SNEGSKA, per germline (reference sequence).

This clonotype was counted a few times. The V and J genes are TRBV5-4 and TRBJ2-3; D not resolved. The V gene's germline CDR1 is SGHNT and CDR2 YYREEE (reference sequence). V was trimmed by 4 bases and J by 4 bases, leaving 13 bases between them. The CDR3 sequence is 14 residues long. The CDR3 protein is CASSQGPTADTQYF. As DNA, the CDR3 is TGTGCCAGCAGCCAAGGGCCTACAGCAGATACGCAGTATTTT.

The chain recombines TRBV6-5 with TRBJ2-1; TRBD1 aligns across 8 bases. The CDR3 is 15 residues long. V lost 5 bases and J lost 8; bases outside the gene matches: 11. Germline V gene sequence: CDR1 MNHEY, CDR2 SVGAGI. The CDR3 protein is CASSRMDRDGDEQFF. CDR3 nucleotides: TGTGCCAGCAGTCGGATGGACAGGGATGGCGATGAGCAGTTCTTC.

This clonotype was observed a few times. This chain joins TRBV29-1 and TRBJ1-1; 9 nucleotides line up with TRBD1. This CDR3 is 14 amino acids long. Germline CDR1 is SQVTM and CDR2 is ANQGSEA. The junction had 6 bases not matched to a gene; V was cut back by 6 bases and J by 1 base. Here the CDR3 reads CSVERQGENTEAFF. The CDR3 nucleotides are TGCAGCGTCGAGAGACAGGGGGAGAACACTGAAGCTTTCTTT.

J is TRBJ1-6 and V is TRBV12-3 or TRBV12-4; the match to TRBD1 covers 8 bases. The CDR3 contains 15 residues. With 4 bases clipped from V and 9 bases from J, the junction kept 8 bases outside the gene matches. DNA of the CDR3: TGTGCCAGCAGTTCCGAGACAGGGGTAGGTTCACCCCTCCACTTT. Protein: CASSSETGVGSPLHF.

This clonotype has more than one count but fewer than ten. This rearrangement joins TRBV7-6 to TRBJ2-1, with D uncertain. V lost 1 base to trimming and J lost 9 bases, with 16 bases between them. This CDR3 has 15 amino acids. Germline V gives CDR1 SGHVS, CDR2 FNYEAQ. CDR3 in amino acids: CASSLDPHVLGEQFF. CDR3 bases: TGTGCCAGCAGCTTAGATCCCCACGTGTTGGGTGAGCAGTTCTTC.

This clonotype was detected a few times. The chain recombines TRBV9 with TRBJ2-3; 9 bases line up with TRBD2. Germline-derived CDR1 and CDR2 are SGDLS and YYNGEE. The CDR3 loop spans 16 amino acids. V lost 3 bases, J lost 0 bases, and 5 bases stayed unmatched. In DNA, the CDR3 is TGTGCCAGCAGCGCCTTAGCGGGGGCCAGCACAGATACGCAGTATTTT. Encoded protein: CASSALAGASTDTQYF.

This clonotype was seen at least ten times. The chain carries TRBV4-3 and TRBJ2-1, with 7 bases lining up with TRBD2. CDR3 length: 14 residues. Germline trimming cut 1 base from V and 6 bases from J; bases unmatched to any gene: 3. Germline-derived CDR1 and CDR2 are LGHNA and YSLEER. The CDR3 nucleotides read TGCGCCAGCAGCCAAGGGACTAGTAGCAATGAGCAGTTCTTC. Amino acid sequence: CASSQGTSSNEQFF.

The sample holds a few counts of this clonotype. The chain has TRBV11-2 and TRBJ2-1; 12 bases map to TRBD1. This CDR3 is built from 17 residues. V trimming: 3 bases; J trimming: 7 bases; junction bases outside the gene matches: 10. Germline CDR1 is SGHAT and CDR2 is FQNNGV. The CDR3 loop is CASSFVTGTGGRNEQFF. CDR3 DNA sequence: TGTGCCAGCAGCTTCGTCACCGGGACAGGGGGCCGAAATGAGCAGTTCTTC. Filled out from reference TRBV11-2 and TRBJ2-1, the complete variable domain reads EAGVAQSPRYKIIEKRQSVAFWCNPISGHATLYWYQQILGQGPKLLIQFQNNGVVDDSQLPKDRFSAERLKGVDSTLKIQPAKLEDSAVYLCASSFVTGTGGRNEQFFGPGTRLTVL.

The chain uses TRBV20-1 and TRBJ2-2; D is unresolved. CDR3 length equals 13 residues. Trimming pared 1 base from V and 6 bases from J, leaving 9 bases between. From germline, CDR1 is DFQATT and CDR2 SNEGSKA (reference sequence). The CDR3 DNA sequence: TGCAGTGCTAGAGTAGGAGAGTCCGGGGAGCTGTTTTTT. Translating it yields CSARVGESGELFF.

CDR3 nucleotide sequence: TGTGCCAGCAGCTTAGGCCAGGGGGCCGTCATTGAGGCAGATACGCAGTATTTT. Translated: CASSLGQGAVIEADTQYF. V usage is TRBV7-9 and J usage is TRBJ2-3; 8 nucleotides agree with TRBD1. The V gene's germline CDR1 is SEHNR and CDR2 FQNEAQ (reference sequence). Trimming at V came to 1 base and at J to 4 bases, leaving 13 bases not matched to a gene. The CDR3 is 18 amino acids.

This chain joins TRBV9 and TRBJ2-3; 8 bases fit TRBD2. V was pared by 0 bases and J by 1 base, with 1 base of the junction left unmatched. Per germline, CDR1 SGDLS and CDR2 YYNGEE. This CDR3 is 15 amino acids long. The CDR3 reads CASSVEAGGTDTQYF. The CDR3 bases are TGTGCCAGCAGCGTAGAAGCGGGGGGCACAGATACGCAGTATTTT.

This chain connects TRBV29-1 to TRBJ1-2, with D possibly being TRBD1 (6 bases). The CDR3 is made up of 11 amino acids. Germline CDR1 SQVTM, CDR2 ANQGSEA. V was pared by 8 bases and J by 4 bases, with 11 bases between. Written as DNA, the CDR3 is TGCAGCACACTAGGGGGCTATGGCTACACCTTC. This gives the protein CSTLGGYGYTF.

This clonotype has just a few counts. The V and J genes are TRBV10-3 and TRBJ1-2; TRBD1 might be the D (6 bases). Germline V CDR1 and CDR2: ENHRY, SYGVKD. The CDR3 runs 16 residues. Trimming stripped 2 bases from V and 4 bases from J, with 17 bases between. CDR3 residues: CAISEGLQGSGYGYTF. For the CDR3, the DNA is TGTGCCATCAGTGAGGGTTTACAGGGTTCAGGCTATGGCTACACCTTC.

This clonotype has a handful of counts. This chain uses TRBV7-2 with TRBJ2-7; 7 positions match TRBD2. CDR1 is SGHTA and CDR2 is FQGNSA in the germline V gene. Trimming removed 4 bases from V and 7 bases from J; junction bases left unmatched: 16. This CDR3 comprises 16 residues. The CDR3 is CASSSPPGLRGGEQYF. The CDR3 DNA reads as TGTGCCAGCAGCTCCCCCCCGGGACTTAGGGGAGGGGAGCAGTACTTC.

The V and J genes are TRBV2 and TRBJ2-7; 10 nucleotides align to TRBD2. The CDR3 length is 15 residues. CDR1 and CDR2 (germline): SNHLY, FYNNEI. J lost 1 base, V lost 6 bases, and 6 bases had no gene match. DNA for the CDR3: TGTGCCAGCAGCCGAGGGACTAGCGAGTCCTACGAGCAGTACTTC. Encoded protein: CASSRGTSESYEQYF. Full variable domain (missing parts from reference TRBV2 and TRBJ2-7): EPEVTQTPSHQVTQMGQEVILRCVPISNHLYFYWYRQILGQKVEFLVSFYNNEISEKSEIFDDQFSVERPDGSNFTLKIRSTKLEDSAMYFCASSRGTSESYEQYFGPGTRLTVT.

In its sample, this clonotype was seen a few times. The chain recombines TRBV6-5 with TRBJ1-6; D gene unclear. This CDR3 is built from 13 residues. In germline, CDR1 is MNHEY, CDR2 SVGAGI. The ends were cut back, 4 bases at V and 7 bases at J, with 8 bases in the middle. The CDR3 protein is CASSFTKNSPLHF. In DNA form, the CDR3 reads TGTGCCAGCAGTTTCACTAAAAATTCACCCCTCCACTTT.

This clonotype showed up just a few times. This sequence joins TRBV12-3 or TRBV12-4 and TRBJ2-3; the D is unclear. Trimming pared 3 bases from V and 3 bases from J, leaving 10 bases between. The CDR3 extends over 14 amino acids. The CDR3 nucleotides read TGTGCCAGCAGTTTGGCCGTGGTAACAGATACGCAGTATTTT. Translation: CASSLAVVTDTQYF.

The V and J genes are TRBV29-1 and TRBJ1-1, with 7 positions matching TRBD1. This CDR3 contains 12 residues. Unmatched junction bases numbered 3, after V lost 5 bases and J lost 3 bases. Germline lookup yields CDR1 SQVTM and CDR2 ANQGSEA. CDR3 in amino acids: CSVSTGDTEAFF. The CDR3, as DNA: TGCAGCGTTTCAACAGGGGACACTGAAGCTTTCTTT. The whole variable domain, remainder taken from reference TRBV29-1 and TRBJ1-1, is SAVISQKPSRDICQRGTSLTIQCQVDSQVTMMFWYRQQPGQSLTLIATANQGSEATYESGFVIDKFPISRPNLTFSTLTVSNMSPEDSSIYLCSVSTGDTEAFFGQGTRLTVV.

On this clonotype: A read error may produce the germline difference seen at one junction end. CDR3 coding DNA: TGTGCCAGCAGTATAGCGGGAGGGCAACGGGCCTACGAGCAGTACTTC. Translated: CASSIAGGQRAYEQYF. The rearrangement links TRBV12-3 or TRBV12-4 to TRBJ2-7, with 11 nucleotides matching TRBD2. The CDR3 contains 16 residues.

This clonotype was counted a few times. The chain has TRBV7-9 and TRBJ2-7; D gene uncertain. This CDR3 is 13 amino acids long. Germline CDR1 is SEHNR and CDR2 is FQNEAQ (reference sequence). V dropped 5 bases and J dropped 2 bases, with 10 bases sitting between them. DNA of the CDR3: TGTGCCAGCAGCCCTGACACAACCTACGAGCAGTACTTC. Translating it yields CASSPDTTYEQYF. The variable domain in full, with the rest retrieved from reference TRBV7-9 and TRBJ2-7, is DTGVSQNPRHKITKRGQNVTFRCDPISEHNRLYWYRQTLGQGPEFLTYFQNEAQLEKSRLLSDRFSAERPKGSFSTLEIQRTEQGDSAMYLCASSPDTTYEQYFGPGTRLTVT.

The table lists this clonotype with a few counts. The gene calls are TRBV20-1 and TRBJ2-1, with D hard to call. V lost 6 bases, J lost 7 bases, and 16 bases lay in between. Germline assignment: CDR1 DFQATT and CDR2 SNEGSKA (reference sequence). The CDR3 covers 13 residues. The CDR3 loop reads CSALGNTMNEQFF. CDR3 sequence (DNA): TGCAGTGCCCTGGGTAATACAATGAATGAGCAGTTCTTC.